The T cell receptor (beta chain) described here comes from a study of T-cell memory formation after mild COVID-19. Study-level information: Largely donor-specific sequence clusters came from two donors. Study-wide results and limits: Later expanders leaned toward CD4+, whereas clones contracting from day 15 to 85 were balanced CD4/CD8.

A single record per CDR3 protein comes from TCRdb applying MiXCR to the 5' RACE reads. Of 400,000 or so distinct CDR3 sequences in the sample, 20% were seen once. In regard to this clonotype: Its specificity is not known.

The CDR3 covers 16 residues. CDR1 and CDR2 (germline): ENHRY, SYGVKD. Losses at the gene ends were 6 bases for V and 6 bases for J; bases not matched to a gene: 13. This sequence was found in an adult woman who had mild COVID-19 (a few samples of this study predate the infection). Cell type and time point are not known. The sequenced sample consisted of PBMCs or a T cell subset sorted from them (not recorded which). V and J are TRBV10-3 and TRBJ2-1, with TRBD2 matching over 8 bases. CDR3 bases: TGTGCCATCAGGGTCCCGGCGGGGGGATATGGCAATGAGCAGTTCTTC. Its protein is CAIRVPAGGYGNEQFF.